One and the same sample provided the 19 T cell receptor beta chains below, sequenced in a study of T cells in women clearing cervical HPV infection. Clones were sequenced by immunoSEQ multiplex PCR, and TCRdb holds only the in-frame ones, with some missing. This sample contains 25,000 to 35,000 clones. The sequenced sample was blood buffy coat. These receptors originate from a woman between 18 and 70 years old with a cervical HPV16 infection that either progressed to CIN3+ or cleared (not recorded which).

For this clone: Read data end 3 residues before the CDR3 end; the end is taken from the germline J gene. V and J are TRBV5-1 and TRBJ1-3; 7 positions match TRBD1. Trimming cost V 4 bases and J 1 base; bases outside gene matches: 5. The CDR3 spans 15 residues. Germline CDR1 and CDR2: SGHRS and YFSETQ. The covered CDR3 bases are TGCGCCAGCAGCCCGGGGACAGCTTCTGGAAACACC. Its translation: CASSPGTASGNT. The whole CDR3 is CASSPGTASGNTIYF.

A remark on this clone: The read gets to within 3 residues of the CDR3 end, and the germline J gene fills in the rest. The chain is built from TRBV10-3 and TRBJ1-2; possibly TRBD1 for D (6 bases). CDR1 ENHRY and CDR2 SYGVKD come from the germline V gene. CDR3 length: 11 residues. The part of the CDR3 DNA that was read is TGTGCCTCACAGGGACCTAAAGGC. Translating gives CASQGPKG. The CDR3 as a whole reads CASQGPKGYTF.

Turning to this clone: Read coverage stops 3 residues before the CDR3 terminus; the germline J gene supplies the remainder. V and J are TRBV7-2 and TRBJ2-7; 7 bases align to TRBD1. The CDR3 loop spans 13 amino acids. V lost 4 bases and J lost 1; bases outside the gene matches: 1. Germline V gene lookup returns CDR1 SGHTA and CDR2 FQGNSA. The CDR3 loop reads CASSWGQSYEQYF. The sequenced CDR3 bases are TGTGCCAGCAGCTGGGGACAGTCCTACGAG.

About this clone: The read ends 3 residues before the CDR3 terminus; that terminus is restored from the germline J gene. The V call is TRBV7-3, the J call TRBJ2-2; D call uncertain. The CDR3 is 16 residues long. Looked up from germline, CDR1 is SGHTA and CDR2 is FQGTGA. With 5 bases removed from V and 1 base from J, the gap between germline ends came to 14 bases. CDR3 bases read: TGTGCCAGCAGCGCCCACGCCAGACAGAACACCGGGGAG. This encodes CASSAHARQNTGE. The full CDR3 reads CASSAHARQNTGELFF.

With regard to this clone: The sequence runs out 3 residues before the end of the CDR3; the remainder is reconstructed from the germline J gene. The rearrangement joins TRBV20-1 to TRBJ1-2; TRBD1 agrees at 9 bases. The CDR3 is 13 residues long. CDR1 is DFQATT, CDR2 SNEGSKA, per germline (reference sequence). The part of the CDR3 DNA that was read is TGCAGTGCTAGCCCCGGGACAGGGTTCGGC. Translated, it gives CSASPGTGFG. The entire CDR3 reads CSASPGTGFGYTF.

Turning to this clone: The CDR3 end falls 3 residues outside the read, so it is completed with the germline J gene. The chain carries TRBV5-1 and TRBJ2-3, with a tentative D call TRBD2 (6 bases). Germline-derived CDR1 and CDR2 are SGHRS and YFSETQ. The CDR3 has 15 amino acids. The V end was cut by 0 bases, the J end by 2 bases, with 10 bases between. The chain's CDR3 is CASSLGGGTTDTQYF. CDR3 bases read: TGCGCCAGCAGCTTGGGTGGGGGGACCACAGATACG.

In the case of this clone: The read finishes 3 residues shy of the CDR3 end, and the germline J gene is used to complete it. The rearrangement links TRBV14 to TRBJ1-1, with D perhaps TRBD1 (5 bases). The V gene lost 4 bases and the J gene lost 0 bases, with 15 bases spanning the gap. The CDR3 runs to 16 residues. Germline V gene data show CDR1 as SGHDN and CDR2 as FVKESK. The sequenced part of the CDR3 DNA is TGTGCCAGCAGCCCCTGGGGCGCAGGCATGAACACTGAA. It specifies CASSPWGAGMNTE. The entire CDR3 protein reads CASSPWGAGMNTEAFF.

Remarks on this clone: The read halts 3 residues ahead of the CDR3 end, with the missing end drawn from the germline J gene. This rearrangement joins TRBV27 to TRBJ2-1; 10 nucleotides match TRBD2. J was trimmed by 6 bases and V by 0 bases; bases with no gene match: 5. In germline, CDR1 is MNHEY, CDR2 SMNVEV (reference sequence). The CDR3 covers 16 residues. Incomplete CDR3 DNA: TGTGCCAGCAGTTTATCGTCGGCTAGCGGGGGCAATGAG. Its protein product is CASSLSSASGGNE. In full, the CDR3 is CASSLSSASGGNEQFF.

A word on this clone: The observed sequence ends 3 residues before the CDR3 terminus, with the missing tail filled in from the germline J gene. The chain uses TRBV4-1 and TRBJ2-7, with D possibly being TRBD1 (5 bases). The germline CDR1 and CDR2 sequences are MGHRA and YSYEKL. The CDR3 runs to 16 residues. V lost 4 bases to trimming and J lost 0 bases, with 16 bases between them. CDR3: CASSLTNRQSSYEQYF. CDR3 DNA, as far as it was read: TGCGCCAGCAGCCTCACCAACCGACAGTCCTCCTACGAG.

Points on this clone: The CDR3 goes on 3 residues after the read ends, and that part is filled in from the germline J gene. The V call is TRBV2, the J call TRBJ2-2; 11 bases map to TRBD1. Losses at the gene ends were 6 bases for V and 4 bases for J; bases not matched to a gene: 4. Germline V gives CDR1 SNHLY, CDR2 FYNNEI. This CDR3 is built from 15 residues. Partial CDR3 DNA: TGTGCCAGCAGGGACAGGGGGCGTGGCACCGGGGAG. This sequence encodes CASRDRGRGTGE. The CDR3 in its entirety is CASRDRGRGTGELFF. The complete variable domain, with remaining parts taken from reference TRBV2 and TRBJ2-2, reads EPEVTQTPSHQVTQMGQEVILRCVPISNHLYFYWYRQILGQKVEFLVSFYNNEISEKSEIFDDQFSVERPDGSNFTLKIRSTKLEDSAMYFCASRDRGRGTGELFFGEGSRLTVL.

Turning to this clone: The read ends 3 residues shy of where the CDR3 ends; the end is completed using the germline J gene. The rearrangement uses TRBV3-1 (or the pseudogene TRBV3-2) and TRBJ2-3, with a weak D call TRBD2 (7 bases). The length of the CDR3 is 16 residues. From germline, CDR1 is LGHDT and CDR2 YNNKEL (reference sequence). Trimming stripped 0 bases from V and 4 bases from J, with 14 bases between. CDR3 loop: CASSQDVGGPSDTQYF. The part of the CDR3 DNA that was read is TGTGCCAGCAGCCAAGATGTGGGGGGGCCGTCAGATACG.

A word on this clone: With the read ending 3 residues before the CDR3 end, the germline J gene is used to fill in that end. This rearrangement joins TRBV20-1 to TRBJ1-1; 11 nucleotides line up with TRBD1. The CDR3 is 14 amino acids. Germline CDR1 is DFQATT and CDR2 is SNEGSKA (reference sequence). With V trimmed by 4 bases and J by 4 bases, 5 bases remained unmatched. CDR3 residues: CSANPGTGGTEAFF. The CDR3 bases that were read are TGCAGTGCTAATCCCGGGACAGGGGGCACTGAA.

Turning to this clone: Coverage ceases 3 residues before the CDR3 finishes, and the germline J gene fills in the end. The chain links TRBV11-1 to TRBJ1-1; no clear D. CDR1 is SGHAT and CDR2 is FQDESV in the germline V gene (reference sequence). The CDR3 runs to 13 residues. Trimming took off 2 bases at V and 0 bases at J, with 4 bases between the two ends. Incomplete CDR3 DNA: TGTGCCAGCAGCTTAAGCTTGAACACTGAA. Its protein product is CASSLSLNTE. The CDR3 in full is CASSLSLNTEAFF.

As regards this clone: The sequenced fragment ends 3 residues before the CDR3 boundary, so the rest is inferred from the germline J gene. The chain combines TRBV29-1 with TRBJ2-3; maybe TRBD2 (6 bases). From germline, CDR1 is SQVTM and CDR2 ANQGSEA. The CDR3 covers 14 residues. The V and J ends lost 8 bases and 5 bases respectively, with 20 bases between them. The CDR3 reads CSTQDGGAGDTQYF. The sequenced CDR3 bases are TGCAGCACCCAGGACGGGGGAGCCGGAGATACG.

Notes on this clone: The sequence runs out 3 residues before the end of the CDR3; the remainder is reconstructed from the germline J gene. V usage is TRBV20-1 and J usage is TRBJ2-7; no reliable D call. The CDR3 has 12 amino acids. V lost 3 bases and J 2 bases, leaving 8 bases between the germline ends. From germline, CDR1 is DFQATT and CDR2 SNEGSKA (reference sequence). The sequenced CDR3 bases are TGCAGTGCTAGTAAGGGTGCCTACGAG. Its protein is CSASKGAYE. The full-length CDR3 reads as CSASKGAYEQYF.

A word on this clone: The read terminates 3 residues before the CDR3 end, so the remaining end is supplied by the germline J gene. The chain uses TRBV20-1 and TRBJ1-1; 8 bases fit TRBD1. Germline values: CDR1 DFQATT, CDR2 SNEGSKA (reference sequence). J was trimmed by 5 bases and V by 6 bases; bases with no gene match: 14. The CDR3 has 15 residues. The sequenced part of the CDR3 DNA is TGCAGTGCCCCTATGCTAGACAGGGGACTGACTGAA. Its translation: CSAPMLDRGLTE. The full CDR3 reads CSAPMLDRGLTEAFF.

CDR3 DNA (partial): TGTGCCAGCAGGTTGACAGGGACCGGGGAG. Its translation: CASRLTGTGE. The complete CDR3 sequence is CASRLTGTGELFF. This chain joins TRBV7-3 and TRBJ2-2; TRBD1 matches at 7 bases. The CDR3 end lies 3 residues beyond the end of the read and is filled in from the germline J gene. Germline-derived CDR1 and CDR2 are SGHTA and FQGTGA. This CDR3 contains 13 residues. V dropped 6 bases and J dropped 5; count of bases not matched to a gene: 3. Supplemented by reference TRBV7-3 and TRBJ2-2, the full variable domain reads GAGVSQTPSNKVTEKGKYVELRCDPISGHTALYWYRQSLGQGPEFLIYFQGTGAADDSGLPNDRFFAVRPEGSVSTLKIQRTERGDSAVYLCASRLTGTGELFFGEGSRLTVL.

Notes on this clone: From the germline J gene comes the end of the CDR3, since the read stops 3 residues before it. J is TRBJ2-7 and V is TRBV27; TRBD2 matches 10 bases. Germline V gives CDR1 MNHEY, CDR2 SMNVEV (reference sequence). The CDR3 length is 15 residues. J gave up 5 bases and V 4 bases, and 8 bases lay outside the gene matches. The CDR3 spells CASSSYSGGRNEQYF. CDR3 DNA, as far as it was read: TGTGCCAGCAGTTCCTATAGCGGGGGGAGGAACGAG.

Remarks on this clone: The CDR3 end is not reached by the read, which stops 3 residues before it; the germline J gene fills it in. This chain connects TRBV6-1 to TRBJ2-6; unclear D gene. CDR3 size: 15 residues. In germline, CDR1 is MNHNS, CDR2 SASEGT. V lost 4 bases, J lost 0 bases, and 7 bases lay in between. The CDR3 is CASSASVSGANVLTF. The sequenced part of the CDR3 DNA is TGTGCCAGCAGTGCCTCCGTCTCTGGGGCCAACGTC.